Following are 2 T cell receptor beta chains from one sample sequenced in a study of blood T cell repertoires in COVID-19. Assay: immunoSEQ multiplex PCR; the TCRdb copy retains only in-frame clones and omits some. The sample holds roughly 240,000 clones; approximately 82% are singletons and the top ten take under 2.5%. The sequencing input was peripheral blood. Every receptor here comes from a man aged 35 to 55 who had recovered from COVID-19.

The chain carries TRBV27 and TRBJ2-6, with D possibly matching TRBD2 (7 bases). Per the germline V gene, CDR1 is MNHEY and CDR2 is SMNVEV (reference sequence). V gave up 7 bases and J gave up 0 bases, with 16 bases separating them. The CDR3 totals 17 residues. The CDR3 is CASKGGEGRSGANVLTF. Here the CDR3 DNA reads TGTGCCAGCAAAGGGGGGGAGGGTCGCTCTGGGGCCAACGTCCTGACTTTC.

This chain uses TRBV5-6 with TRBJ2-2; TRBD1 aligns across 8 bases. The CDR3 contains 14 residues. Germline CDR1 is SGHDT and CDR2 is YYEEEE. V was clipped by 6 bases and J by 5 bases; unmatched bases: 6. The CDR3: CASMTGVKTGELFF. The CDR3 DNA reads TGTGCCAGCATGACAGGGGTAAAGACCGGGGAGCTGTTTTTT.